This passage covers 13 T cell receptor beta chains from one sample sequenced in a study of T cells in localized non-small cell lung cancer. Sequencing used immunoSEQ multiplex PCR; TCRdb keeps in-frame clones, though not all of them. The sample carries some 30,000 clones, 87% recorded once. The sequencing here drew on peripheral blood mononuclear cells, taken before any cancer treatment. The receptors come from a man aged 35 to 70 with stage III lung adenocarcinoma.

The CDR3: CASSQDGSRGMGGEQFF. The CDR3, as DNA: TGTGCCAGCAGCCAAGATGGAAGTAGGGGCATGGGTGGTGAGCAGTTCTTC. This chain connects TRBV4-2 to TRBJ2-1, with D perhaps TRBD1 (5 bases). The CDR3 loop spans 17 amino acids. V lost 0 bases and J 9 bases, leaving 21 bases between the germline ends. Per germline, CDR1 LGHNA and CDR2 YNFKEQ.

The rearrangement links TRBV5-6 to TRBJ2-5; 7 bases line up with TRBD1. CDR3 length: 15 residues. J lost 4 bases, V lost 1 base, and 7 bases had no gene match. Germline V gene sequence: CDR1 SGHDT, CDR2 YYEEEE. The DNA for the CDR3 is TGTGCCAGCAGCTTGCGAGTGGCAGGGGGAGAGACCCAGTACTTC. Protein: CASSLRVAGGETQYF.

V and J are TRBV10-2 and TRBJ2-7; 9 bases align to TRBD1. The ends lost 3 bases at V and 0 bases at J; junction bases unmatched: 3. Per germline, CDR1 WSHSY and CDR2 SAAADI. There are 15 residues in the CDR3. In DNA form, the CDR3 reads TGCGCCAGCAGTGAAAGACAGGGGGTCTCCTACGAGCAGTACTTC. It translates to CASSERQGVSYEQYF.

The chain employs TRBV7-9 and TRBJ1-3; D is possibly TRBD1 (5 bases). Trimming pared 2 bases from V and 2 bases from J, leaving 10 bases between. The CDR3 has 15 amino acids. Germline V gene sequence: CDR1 SEHNR, CDR2 FQNEAQ (reference sequence). The CDR3 here is CASSLSGIPGNTIYF. The CDR3 region has the DNA TGTGCCAGCAGCTTATCAGGGATCCCTGGAAACACCATATATTTT.

This clone was seen only once. In nucleotides, the CDR3 is TGCGCCAGCAGGCTAGCGGGGGGTACCTACGAGCAGTACTTC. Translation: CASRLAGGTYEQYF. The chain employs TRBV5-1 and TRBJ2-7, with 11 positions matching TRBD2. The germline CDR1 and CDR2 sequences are SGHRS and YFSETQ. The junction had 3 bases not matched to a gene; V was cut back by 5 bases and J by 2 bases. This CDR3 has 14 residues.

The chain carries TRBV5-8 and TRBJ2-1; TRBD2 agrees at 14 bases. The CDR3 sequence is 16 residues long. With V trimmed by 7 bases and J by 7 bases, 10 bases remained unmatched. The germline V gene encodes CDR1 SGHTS and CDR2 YDEGEE. DNA for the CDR3: TGTGCCAGCCAGCTTCGGGGGACTAGCGGGGGAAATGAGCAGTTCTTC. It encodes CASQLRGTSGGNEQFF.

The chain joins TRBV4-3 to TRBJ2-1; the D is unclear. CDR3 size: 15 residues. V was trimmed by 0 bases and J by 6 bases, leaving 12 bases between them. Germline values: CDR1 LGHNA, CDR2 YSLEER. The CDR3 loop is CASSQDSRLGNEQFF. CDR3 coding DNA: TGCGCCAGCAGCCAAGACAGCAGGCTTGGCAATGAGCAGTTCTTC.

This clone was counted a single time. The chain has TRBV11-3 and TRBJ2-2; D is uncertain. The V gene lost 5 bases and the J gene lost 1 base, with 8 bases spanning the gap. CDR3 length: 14 residues. CDR1 and CDR2 from the germline V gene are SGHNT and YENEEA. The CDR3 spells CASSPPWNTGELFF. DNA of the CDR3: TGTGCCAGCAGCCCCCCCTGGAACACCGGGGAGCTGTTTTTT.

The chain links TRBV6-5 to TRBJ2-1; 10 bases are shared with TRBD1. Germline CDR1 MNHEY, CDR2 SVGAGI. V trimming: 7 bases; J trimming: 11 bases; junction bases outside the gene matches: 11. This CDR3 has 14 amino acids. The CDR3 spells CASTGRDRGRQQFF. In DNA form, the CDR3 reads TGTGCCAGCACCGGAAGGGACAGGGGTCGCCAGCAGTTCTTC.

In DNA, the CDR3 is TGCGCCAGCAGCCAGGGGCAGGGACCGAGGAATGAAAAACTGTTTTTT. Translating it yields CASSQGQGPRNEKLFF. The genes are TRBV4-1 and TRBJ1-4, with D possibly TRBD1 on 5 matching bases. Per the germline V gene, CDR1 is MGHRA and CDR2 is YSYEKL. The CDR3 covers 16 residues. The V end was cut by 3 bases, the J end by 5 bases, with 16 bases between.

This chain links TRBV4-2 with TRBJ2-5, with TRBD2 matching 10 bases. V was clipped by 4 bases and J by 3 bases; unmatched bases: 8. Germline V gene data show CDR1 as LGHNA and CDR2 as YNFKEQ. The CDR3 runs 16 residues. CDR3 in amino acids: CASSRLSGGDEETQYF. The CDR3 DNA sequence: TGTGCCAGCAGCCGTTTAAGCGGGGGGGACGAAGAGACCCAGTACTTC.

This clone was counted a single time. This chain links TRBV11-3 with TRBJ2-7, with D perhaps being TRBD1 or TRBD2 (5 bases each). Looked up from germline, CDR1 is SGHNT and CDR2 is YENEEA. The CDR3 runs to 14 residues. Trimming cost V 5 bases and J 2 bases, with 13 bases left between them. The CDR3 protein is CASSKGPGAYEQYF. The DNA for the CDR3 is TGTGCCAGCAGCAAGGGACCCGGCGCCTACGAGCAGTACTTC.

This chain joins TRBV19 and TRBJ2-7; D gene unclear. Germline CDR1 LNHDA, CDR2 SQIVND (reference sequence). V lost 0 bases to trimming and J lost 2 bases, with 17 bases between them. The CDR3 length is 17 residues. The CDR3 is CASSIETDGLGTYEQYF. DNA of the CDR3: TGTGCCAGTAGTATAGAAACCGATGGGCTGGGGACCTACGAGCAGTACTTC.